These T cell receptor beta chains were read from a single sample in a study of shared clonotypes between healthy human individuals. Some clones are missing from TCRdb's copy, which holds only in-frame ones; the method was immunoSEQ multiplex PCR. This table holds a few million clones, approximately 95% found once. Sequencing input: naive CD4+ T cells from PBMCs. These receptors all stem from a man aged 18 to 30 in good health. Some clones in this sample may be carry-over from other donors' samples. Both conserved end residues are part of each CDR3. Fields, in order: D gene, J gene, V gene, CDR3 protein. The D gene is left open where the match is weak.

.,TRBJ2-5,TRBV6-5,CASSYGAGRGETQYF
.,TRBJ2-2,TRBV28,CASRRDNTPAGELFF
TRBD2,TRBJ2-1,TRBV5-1,CASSLLGTSRDEQFF
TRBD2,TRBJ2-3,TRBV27,CASSLSAGAPTDTQYF
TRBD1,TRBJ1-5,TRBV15,CATSRKGQTNQPQHF
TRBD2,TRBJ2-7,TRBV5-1,CASSLGSGRTYEQYF
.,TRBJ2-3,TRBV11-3,CASSLGLKSTDTQYF
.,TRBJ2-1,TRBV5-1,CASSFQVADYNEQFF
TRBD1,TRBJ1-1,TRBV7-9,CASSWTGTIETEAFF
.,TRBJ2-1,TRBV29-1,CSSAINEQFF
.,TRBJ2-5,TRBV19,CASSIITGIPGETQYF
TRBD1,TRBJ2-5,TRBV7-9,CASSRLTGGGFGETQYF
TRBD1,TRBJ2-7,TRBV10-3,CAISNDREREQYF
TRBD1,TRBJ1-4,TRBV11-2,CASSLRQGANEKLFF
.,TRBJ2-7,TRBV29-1,CSPPRGSYEQYF
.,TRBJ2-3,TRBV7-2,CASSSPLTGTDTQYF
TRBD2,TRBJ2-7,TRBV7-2,CASSPAVLAGGNEQYF
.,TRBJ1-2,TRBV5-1,CASSFEWTQGGVDGYTF
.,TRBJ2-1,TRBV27,CASSFRGSSYNEQFF
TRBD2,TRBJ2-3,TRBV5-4,CASSQSGSGTDTQYF
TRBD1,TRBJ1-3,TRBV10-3,CAITTDRARGNTIYF
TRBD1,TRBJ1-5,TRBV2,CASRGQGNQPQHF
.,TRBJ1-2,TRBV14,CASSPGRDFLGYTF
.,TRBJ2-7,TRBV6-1,CASTAFHDSYEQYF
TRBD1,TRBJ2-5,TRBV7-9,CASSLGRTGPQETQYF
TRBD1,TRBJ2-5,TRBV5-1,CASSSQGSEETQYF
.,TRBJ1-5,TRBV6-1,CASSVRGVHQPQHF
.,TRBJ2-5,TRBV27,CASSPRKAQPYSYGQETQYF
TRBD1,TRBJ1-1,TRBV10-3,CAIGQGGGTEAFF
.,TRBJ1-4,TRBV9,CASSATNEKLFF
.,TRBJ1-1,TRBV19,CASSILGLRANTEAFF
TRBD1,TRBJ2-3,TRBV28,CASSPTGGVSDTQYF
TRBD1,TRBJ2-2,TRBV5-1,CASSPTGTLGTGSSTGELFF
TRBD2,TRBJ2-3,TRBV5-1,CASSLGIPVGSGKIDTQYF
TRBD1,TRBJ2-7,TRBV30,CAFIRDSYYEQYF
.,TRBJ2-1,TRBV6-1,CASSDGRSYNEQFF
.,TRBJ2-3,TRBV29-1,CSVEERHTQYF
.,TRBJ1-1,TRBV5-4,CASSSGRGMNTEAFF
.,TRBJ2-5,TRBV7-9,CASSFREETQYF
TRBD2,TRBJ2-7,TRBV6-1,CASSEGTSGRYIEQYF
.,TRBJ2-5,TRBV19,CASSMGIGETQYF
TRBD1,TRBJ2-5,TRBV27,CANPGTEVYQETQYF
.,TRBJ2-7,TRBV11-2,CASKGGATYEQYF
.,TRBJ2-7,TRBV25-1,CASSELGRVHEQYF
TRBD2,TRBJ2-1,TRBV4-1,CASSRTSGNNEQFF
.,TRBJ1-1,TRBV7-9,CASSQPGRGTEAFF
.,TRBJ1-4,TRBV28,CASSFWAPNEKLFF
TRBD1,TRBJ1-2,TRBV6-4,CASSASGTGGSNYGYTF
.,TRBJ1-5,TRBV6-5,CASSFRTTNQPQHF
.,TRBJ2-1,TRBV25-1,CASLREQFF
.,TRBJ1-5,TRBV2,CASRVERDQPQHF
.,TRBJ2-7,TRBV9,CASSVTSGGYEQYF
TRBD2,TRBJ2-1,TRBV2,CASIGGLGSSGSSYNEQFF
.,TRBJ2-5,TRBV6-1,CASNPGKVGTQGQYF
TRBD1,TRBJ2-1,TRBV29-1,CSFRDRGINEQFF
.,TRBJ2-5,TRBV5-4,CASSLGQQETQYF
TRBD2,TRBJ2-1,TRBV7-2,CASSSGLANEQFF
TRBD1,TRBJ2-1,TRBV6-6,CASSGTGGVNEQFF
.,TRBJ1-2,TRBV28,CASRGKGVIFTPPEPSNYGYTF
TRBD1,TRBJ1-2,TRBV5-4,CASSLALGQGDHYGYTF